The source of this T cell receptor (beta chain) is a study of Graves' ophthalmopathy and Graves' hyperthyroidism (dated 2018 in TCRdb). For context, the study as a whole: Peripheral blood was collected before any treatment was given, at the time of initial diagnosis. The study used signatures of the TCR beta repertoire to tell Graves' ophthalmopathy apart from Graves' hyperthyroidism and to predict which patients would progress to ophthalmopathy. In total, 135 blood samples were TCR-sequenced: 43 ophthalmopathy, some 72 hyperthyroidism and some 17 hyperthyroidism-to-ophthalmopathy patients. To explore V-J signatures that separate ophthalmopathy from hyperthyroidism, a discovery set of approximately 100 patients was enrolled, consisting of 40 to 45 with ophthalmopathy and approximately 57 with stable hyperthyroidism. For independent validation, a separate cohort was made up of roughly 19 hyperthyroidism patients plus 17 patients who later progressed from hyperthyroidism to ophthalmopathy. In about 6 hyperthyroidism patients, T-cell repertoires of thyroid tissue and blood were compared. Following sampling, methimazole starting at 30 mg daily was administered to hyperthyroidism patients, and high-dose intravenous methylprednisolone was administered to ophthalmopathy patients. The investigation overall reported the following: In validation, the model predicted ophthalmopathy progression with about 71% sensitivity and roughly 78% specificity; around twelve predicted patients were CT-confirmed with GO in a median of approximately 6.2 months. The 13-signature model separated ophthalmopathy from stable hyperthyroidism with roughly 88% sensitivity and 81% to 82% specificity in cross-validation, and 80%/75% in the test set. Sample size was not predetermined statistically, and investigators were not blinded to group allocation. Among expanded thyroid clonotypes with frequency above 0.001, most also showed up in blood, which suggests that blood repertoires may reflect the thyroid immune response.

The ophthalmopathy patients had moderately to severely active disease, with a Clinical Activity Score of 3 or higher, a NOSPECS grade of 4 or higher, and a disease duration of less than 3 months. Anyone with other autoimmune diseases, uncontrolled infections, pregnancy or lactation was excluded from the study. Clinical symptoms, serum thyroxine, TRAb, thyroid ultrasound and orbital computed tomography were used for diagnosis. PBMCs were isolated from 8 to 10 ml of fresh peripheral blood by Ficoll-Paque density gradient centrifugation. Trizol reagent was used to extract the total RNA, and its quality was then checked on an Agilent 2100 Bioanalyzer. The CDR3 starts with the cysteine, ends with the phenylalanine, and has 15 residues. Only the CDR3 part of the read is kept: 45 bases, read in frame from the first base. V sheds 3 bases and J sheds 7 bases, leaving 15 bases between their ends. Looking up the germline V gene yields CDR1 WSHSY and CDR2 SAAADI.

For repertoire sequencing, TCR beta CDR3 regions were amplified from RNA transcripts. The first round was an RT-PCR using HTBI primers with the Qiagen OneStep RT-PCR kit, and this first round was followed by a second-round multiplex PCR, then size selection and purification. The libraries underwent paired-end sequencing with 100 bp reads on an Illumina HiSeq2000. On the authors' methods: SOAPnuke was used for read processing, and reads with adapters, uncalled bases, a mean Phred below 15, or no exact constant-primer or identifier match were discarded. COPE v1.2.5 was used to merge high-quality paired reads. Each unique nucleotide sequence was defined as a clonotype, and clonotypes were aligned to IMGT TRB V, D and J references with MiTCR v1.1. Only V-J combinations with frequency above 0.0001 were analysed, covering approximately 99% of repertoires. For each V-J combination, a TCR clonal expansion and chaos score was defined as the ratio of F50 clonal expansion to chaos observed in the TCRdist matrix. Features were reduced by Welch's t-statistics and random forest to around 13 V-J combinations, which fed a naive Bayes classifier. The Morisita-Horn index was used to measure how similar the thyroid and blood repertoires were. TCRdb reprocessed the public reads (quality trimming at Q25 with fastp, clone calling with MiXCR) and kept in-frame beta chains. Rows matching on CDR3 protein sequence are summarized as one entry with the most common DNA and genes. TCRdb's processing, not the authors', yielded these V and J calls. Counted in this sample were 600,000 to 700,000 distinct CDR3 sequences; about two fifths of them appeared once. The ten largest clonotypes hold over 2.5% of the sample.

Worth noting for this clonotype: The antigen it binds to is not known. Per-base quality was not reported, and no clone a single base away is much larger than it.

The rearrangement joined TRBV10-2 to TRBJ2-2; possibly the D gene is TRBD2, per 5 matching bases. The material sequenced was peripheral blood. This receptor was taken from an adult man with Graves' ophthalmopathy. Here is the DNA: TGCGCCAGCAGTGAAGTGAGGGTGCGGTACGGGGAGCTGTTTTTT. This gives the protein CASSEVRVRYGELFF.